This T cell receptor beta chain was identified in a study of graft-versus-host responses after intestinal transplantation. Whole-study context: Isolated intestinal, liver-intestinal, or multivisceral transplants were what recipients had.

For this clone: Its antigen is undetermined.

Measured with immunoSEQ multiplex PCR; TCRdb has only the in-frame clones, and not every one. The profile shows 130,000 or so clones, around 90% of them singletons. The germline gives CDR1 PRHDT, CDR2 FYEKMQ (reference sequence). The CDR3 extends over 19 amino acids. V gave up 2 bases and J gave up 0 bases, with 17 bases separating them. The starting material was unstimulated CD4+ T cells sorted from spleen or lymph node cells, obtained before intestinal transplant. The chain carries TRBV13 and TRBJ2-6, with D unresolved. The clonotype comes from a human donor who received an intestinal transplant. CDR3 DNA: TGTGCCAGCAGCTTATCTACTGGCGGAAGCCCCTCTGGGGCCAACGTCCTGACTTTC. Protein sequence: CASSLSTGGSPSGANVLTF.